In this sample, the clone carrying this TCR beta chain turned up a few times. Its target is unknown. The data originate from a study of T cell repertoires in cytomegalovirus infection. Broader study findings: Ex vivo responses were dominated by HLA-C-restricted CMV-specific TCR beta clonotypes.

TCRdb recomputed calls from the reads with MiXCR, one row per CDR3 protein. Of around 490,000 distinct CDR3 sequences detected, about a quarter appear once; the ten largest clones hold about 12%. CDR1 MGHRA and CDR2 YSYEKL come from the germline V gene. The CDR3 length is 16 residues. V was shortened by 0 bases and J by 1 base, with 12 bases between the two germline ends. The TCR originated in a human donor in good health (CMV status not recorded). Some clones in this sample may be carry-over from other donors' samples. The source material was PBMCs. The chain has TRBV4-1 and TRBJ1-1; no reliable D call. CDR3 sequence (DNA): TGCGCCAGCAGCCAAGATCTCTTGCGGAGGAACACTGAAGCTTTCTTT. Its protein product is CASSQDLLRRNTEAFF.